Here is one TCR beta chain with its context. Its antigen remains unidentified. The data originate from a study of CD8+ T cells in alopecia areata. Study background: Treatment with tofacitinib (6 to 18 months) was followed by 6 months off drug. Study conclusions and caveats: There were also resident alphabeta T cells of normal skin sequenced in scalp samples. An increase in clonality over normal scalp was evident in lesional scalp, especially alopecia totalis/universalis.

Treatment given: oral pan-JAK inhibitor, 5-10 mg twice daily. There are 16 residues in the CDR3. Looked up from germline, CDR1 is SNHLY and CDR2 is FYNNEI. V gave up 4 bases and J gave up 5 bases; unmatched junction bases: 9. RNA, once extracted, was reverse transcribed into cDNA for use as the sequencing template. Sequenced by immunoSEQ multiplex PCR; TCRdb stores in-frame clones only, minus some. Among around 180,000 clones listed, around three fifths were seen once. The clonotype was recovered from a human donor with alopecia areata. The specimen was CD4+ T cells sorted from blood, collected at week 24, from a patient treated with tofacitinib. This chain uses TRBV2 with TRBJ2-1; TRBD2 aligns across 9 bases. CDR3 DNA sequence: TGTGCCAGCAGTGGTAAGAGCGGGGGGACCAACAATGAGCAGTTCTTC. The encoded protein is CASSGKSGGTNNEQFF.